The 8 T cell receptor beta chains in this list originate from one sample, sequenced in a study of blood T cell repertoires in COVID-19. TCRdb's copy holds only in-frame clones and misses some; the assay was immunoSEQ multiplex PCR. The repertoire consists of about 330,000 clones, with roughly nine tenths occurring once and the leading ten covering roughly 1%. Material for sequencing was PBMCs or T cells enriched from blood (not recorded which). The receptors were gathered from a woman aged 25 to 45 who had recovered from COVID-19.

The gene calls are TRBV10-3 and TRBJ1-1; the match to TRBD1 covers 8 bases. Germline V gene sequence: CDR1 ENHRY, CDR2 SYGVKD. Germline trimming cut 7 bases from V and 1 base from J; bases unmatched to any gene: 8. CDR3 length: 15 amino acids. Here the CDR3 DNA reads TGTGCCATCATGCAGGGGGCTGGTGGGAACACTGAAGCTTTCTTT. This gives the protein CAIMQGAGGNTEAFF.

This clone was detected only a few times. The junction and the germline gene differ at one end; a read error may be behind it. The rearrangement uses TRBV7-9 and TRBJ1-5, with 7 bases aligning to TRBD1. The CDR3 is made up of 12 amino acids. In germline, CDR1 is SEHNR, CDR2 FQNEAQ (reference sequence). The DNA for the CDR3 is TGTGCCAGCAGCCCAGGGGGTGGCCCCCAGGATTTT. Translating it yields CASSPGGGPQDF.

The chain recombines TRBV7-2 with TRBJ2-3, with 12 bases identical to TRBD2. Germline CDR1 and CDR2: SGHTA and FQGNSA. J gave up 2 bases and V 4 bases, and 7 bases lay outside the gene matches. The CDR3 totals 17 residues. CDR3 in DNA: TGTGCCAGCAGCTCCCAGACTAGCGGGGGCCCCACAGATACGCAGTATTTT. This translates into CASSSQTSGGPTDTQYF.

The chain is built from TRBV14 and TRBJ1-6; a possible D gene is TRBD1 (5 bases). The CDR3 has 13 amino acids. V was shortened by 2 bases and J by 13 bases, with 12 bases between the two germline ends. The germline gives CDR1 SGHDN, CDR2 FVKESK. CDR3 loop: CASSQLAGSPLHF. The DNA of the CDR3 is TGTGCCAGCAGCCAACTTGCAGGGTCGCCCCTCCACTTT.

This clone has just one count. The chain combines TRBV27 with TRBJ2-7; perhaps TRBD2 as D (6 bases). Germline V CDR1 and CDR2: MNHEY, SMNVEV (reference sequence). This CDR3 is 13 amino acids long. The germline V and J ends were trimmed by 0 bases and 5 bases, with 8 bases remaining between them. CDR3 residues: CASSLSRGHEQYF. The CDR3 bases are TGTGCCAGCAGTTTATCGCGGGGTCACGAGCAGTACTTC.

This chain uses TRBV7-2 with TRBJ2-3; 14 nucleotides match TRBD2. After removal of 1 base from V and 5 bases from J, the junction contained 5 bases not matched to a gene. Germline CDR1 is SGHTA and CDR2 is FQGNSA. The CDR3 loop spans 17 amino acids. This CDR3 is CASSLGLAGGVKDTQYF. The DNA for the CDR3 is TGTGCCAGCAGCTTAGGACTAGCGGGGGGGGTCAAAGATACGCAGTATTTT.

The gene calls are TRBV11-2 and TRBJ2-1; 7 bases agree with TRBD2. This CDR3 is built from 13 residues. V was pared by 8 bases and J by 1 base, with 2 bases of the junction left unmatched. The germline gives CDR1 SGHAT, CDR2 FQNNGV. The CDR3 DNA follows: TGTGCCAGCGGGGGGGGATCCTACAATGAGCAGTTCTTC. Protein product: CASGGGSYNEQFF.

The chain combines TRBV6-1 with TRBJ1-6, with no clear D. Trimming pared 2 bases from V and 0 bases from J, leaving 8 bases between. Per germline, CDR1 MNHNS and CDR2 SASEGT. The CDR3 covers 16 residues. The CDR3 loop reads CASSEHGSSYNSPLHF. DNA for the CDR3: TGTGCCAGCAGTGAACACGGGTCCTCCTATAATTCACCCCTCCACTTT.